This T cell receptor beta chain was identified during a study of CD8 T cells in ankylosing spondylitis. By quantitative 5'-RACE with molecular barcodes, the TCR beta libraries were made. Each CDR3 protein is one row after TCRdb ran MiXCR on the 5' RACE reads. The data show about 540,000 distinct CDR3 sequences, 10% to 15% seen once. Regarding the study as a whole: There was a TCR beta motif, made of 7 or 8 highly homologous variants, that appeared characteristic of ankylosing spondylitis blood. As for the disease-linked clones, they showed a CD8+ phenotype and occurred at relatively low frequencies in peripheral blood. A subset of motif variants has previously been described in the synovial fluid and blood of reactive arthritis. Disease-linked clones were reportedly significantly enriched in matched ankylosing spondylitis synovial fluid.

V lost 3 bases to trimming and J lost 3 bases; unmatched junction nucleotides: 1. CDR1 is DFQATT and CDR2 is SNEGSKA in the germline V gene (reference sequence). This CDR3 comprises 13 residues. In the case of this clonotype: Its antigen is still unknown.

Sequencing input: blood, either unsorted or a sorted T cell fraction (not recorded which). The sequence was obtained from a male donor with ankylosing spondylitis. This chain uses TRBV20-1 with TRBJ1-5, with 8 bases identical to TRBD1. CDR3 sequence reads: CSARTGANQPQHF. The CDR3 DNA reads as TGCAGTGCTAGGACAGGGGCCAATCAGCCCCAGCATTTT.